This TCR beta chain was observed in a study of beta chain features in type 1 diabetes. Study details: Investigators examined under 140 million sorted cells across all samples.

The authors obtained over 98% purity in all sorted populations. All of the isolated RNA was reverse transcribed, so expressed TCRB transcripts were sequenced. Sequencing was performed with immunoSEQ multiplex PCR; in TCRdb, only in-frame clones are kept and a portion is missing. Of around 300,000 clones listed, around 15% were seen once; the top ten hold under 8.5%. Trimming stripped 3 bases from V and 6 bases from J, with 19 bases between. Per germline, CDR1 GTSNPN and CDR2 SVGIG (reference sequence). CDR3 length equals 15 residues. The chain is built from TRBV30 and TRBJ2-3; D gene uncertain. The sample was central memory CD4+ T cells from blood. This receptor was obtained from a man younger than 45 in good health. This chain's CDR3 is CAWRDKGQRSDTQYF. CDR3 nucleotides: TGTGCCTGGAGGGATAAGGGCCAGAGGTCGGATACGCAGTATTTT.